These 19 T cell receptor beta chains were all obtained from the same sample, sequenced in a study of cytomegalovirus exposure and HLA in healthy donors. The data were produced by immunoSEQ multiplex PCR, yet TCRdb's version contains in-frame clones alone and is incomplete. The sample lists roughly 100,000 clones, about 88% occurring once. The sequencing sample was made of PBMCs. All receptors derive from a woman younger than 30 in good health and CMV-seropositive.

The chain carries TRBV28 and TRBJ1-1, with D possibly matching TRBD1 (6 bases). This CDR3 spans 14 amino acids. Germline assignment: CDR1 MDHEN and CDR2 SYDVKM. V lost 6 bases, J lost 1 base, and 12 bases lay in between. The CDR3: CASSKRGGNTEAFF. The CDR3, as DNA: TGTGCCAGCAGCAAGAGAGGGGGGAACACTGAAGCTTTCTTT. Full variable domain (remainder filled in from reference TRBV28 and TRBJ1-1): DVKVTQSSRYLVKRTGEKVFLECVQDMDHENMFWYRQDPGLGLRLIYFSYDVKMKEKGDIPEGYSVSREKKERFSLILESASTNQTSMYLCASSKRGGNTEAFFGQGTRLTVV.

This clone is a singleton in its sample. J is TRBJ2-1 and V is TRBV19; 7 positions agree with TRBD1. Germline CDR1 LNHDA, CDR2 SQIVND (reference sequence). Losses at the gene ends were 6 bases for V and 8 bases for J; bases not matched to a gene: 7. The CDR3 is 13 amino acids. This chain's CDR3 is CASRIPTGHEQFF. The CDR3 DNA reads TGTGCCAGTAGAATACCGACAGGGCATGAGCAGTTCTTC.

This chain connects TRBV6-1 to TRBJ2-1; 8 nucleotides align to TRBD1. The CDR3 runs to 14 residues. After removal of 4 bases from V and 1 base from J, the junction contained 0 bases not matched to a gene. Germline V gives CDR1 MNHNS, CDR2 SASEGT. The CDR3 loop reads CASSGQGSYNEQFF. The DNA of the CDR3 is TGTGCCAGCAGTGGACAGGGGTCCTACAATGAGCAGTTCTTC.

V gene TRBV11-2 combines with J gene TRBJ1-1; possible D gene TRBD1, 5 bases. CDR3 length: 14 amino acids. V was shortened by 5 bases and J by 5 bases, with 15 bases between the two germline ends. Germline V gives CDR1 SGHAT, CDR2 FQNNGV. The CDR3 reads CASSPSGAETEAFF. CDR3 sequence (DNA): TGTGCCAGCAGCCCCAGTGGGGCTGAAACTGAAGCTTTCTTT.

The chain uses TRBV5-1 and TRBJ1-3; possible D gene TRBD1, 5 bases. CDR1 and CDR2 from the germline V gene are SGHRS and YFSETQ. Trimming took off 4 bases at V and 0 bases at J, with 11 bases between the two ends. The CDR3 is 15 residues long. CDR3 amino acids: CASSQGLISGNTIYF. The CDR3 DNA reads TGCGCCAGCAGCCAGGGACTGATCTCTGGAAACACCATATATTTT.

This clone was found a few times. This chain connects TRBV14 to TRBJ2-7; 11 nucleotides agree with TRBD1. CDR1 and CDR2 (germline): SGHDN, FVKESK. CDR3 length: 15 residues. The V gene end was trimmed by 1 base and the J gene end by 2 bases; junction bases not matched to a gene: 1. DNA of the CDR3: TGTGCCAGCAGCCAAGTGGACAGGGGGCCCTACGAGCAGTACTTC. Amino acid sequence: CASSQVDRGPYEQYF.

This chain joins TRBV6-1 and TRBJ1-1; TRBD1 matches 7 bases. The CDR3 contains 14 residues. Germline CDR1 MNHNS, CDR2 SASEGT. Trimming took 7 bases from V and 6 from J; bases not matched to a gene: 11. This CDR3 is CASTRGTVLPEAFF. DNA of the CDR3: TGTGCCAGCACCCGGGGGACAGTCCTACCTGAAGCTTTCTTT.

DNA for the CDR3: TGTGCCAGCAGGGTGGGGGGGGCAGTGACTCAGCCCCAGCATTTT. Translated: CASRVGGAVTQPQHF. The J gene is TRBJ1-5, the V gene TRBV2, with D possibly being TRBD1 (6 bases). The CDR3 runs 15 residues. Looked up from germline, CDR1 is SNHLY and CDR2 is FYNNEI. V lost 6 bases, J lost 6 bases, and 18 bases lay in between.

The chain couples TRBV28 to TRBJ2-7; TRBD1 matches at 8 bases. Germline assignment: CDR1 MDHEN and CDR2 SYDVKM. The CDR3 runs to 16 residues. V lost 3 bases to trimming and J lost 5 bases; unmatched junction nucleotides: 12. The chain's CDR3 is CASSFRQGLTAHEQYF. Written as DNA, the CDR3 is TGTGCCAGCAGTTTCCGACAGGGGCTCACGGCCCACGAGCAGTACTTC.

The gene calls are TRBV6-5 and TRBJ1-5; no definite D call. The CDR3 loop spans 16 amino acids. Germline values: CDR1 MNHEY, CDR2 SVGAGI. Trimming removed 4 bases at V and 1 base at J, with 14 bases between. The CDR3 loop reads CASSFPRVRSNQPQHF. The CDR3 region has the DNA TGTGCCAGCAGTTTCCCCCGGGTTAGGAGCAATCAGCCCCAGCATTTT.

The V gene is TRBV28, the J gene TRBJ2-1; 7 positions match TRBD2. The J segment lost 0 bases and the V segment lost 5 bases, leaving 4 bases of the junction unmatched. Germline values: CDR1 MDHEN, CDR2 SYDVKM. The CDR3 contains 15 residues. The DNA for the CDR3 is TGTGCCAGCAGTAGTAGCGGGCCCTCCTACAATGAGCAGTTCTTC. Residues: CASSSSGPSYNEQFF. Looking up the rest from reference TRBV28 and TRBJ2-1 gives the full variable domain: DVKVTQSSRYLVKRTGEKVFLECVQDMDHENMFWYRQDPGLGLRLIYFSYDVKMKEKGDIPEGYSVSREKKERFSLILESASTNQTSMYLCASSSSGPSYNEQFFGPGTRLTVL.

This rearrangement joins TRBV6-1 to TRBJ1-5; D is unclear. This CDR3 spans 13 amino acids. Germline CDR1 and CDR2: MNHNS and SASEGT. V was shortened by 2 bases and J by 7 bases, with 9 bases between the two germline ends. The CDR3 DNA is TGTGCCAGCAGTGAAAACCGGGAACAGCCCCAGCATTTT. Its protein is CASSENREQPQHF.

The rearrangement joins TRBV4-2 to TRBJ2-7; TRBD1 might be the D (5 bases). The CDR3 is 16 residues long. V was shortened by 4 bases and J by 0 bases, with 16 bases between the two germline ends. Germline CDR1 and CDR2: LGHNA and YNFKEQ. CDR3 sequence reads: CASSPSGARSSYEQYF. The CDR3 nucleotides read TGTGCCAGCAGCCCATCTGGGGCTAGAAGCTCCTACGAGCAGTACTTC.

The V gene is TRBV28, the J gene TRBJ1-1, with D perhaps matching TRBD1 (6 bases). The CDR3 sequence is 19 residues long. Germline CDR1 MDHEN, CDR2 SYDVKM. V shed 6 bases and J shed 0 bases, with 26 bases lying between them. CDR3 sequence reads: CASSRGCSPGQTMNTEAFF. The DNA for the CDR3 is TGTGCCAGCAGCCGTGGGTGCTCACCGGGACAAACTATGAACACTGAAGCTTTCTTT.

The V call is TRBV6-5, the J call TRBJ1-1, with D perhaps matching TRBD1 (6 bases). Trimming pared 0 bases from V and 4 bases from J, leaving 9 bases between. The germline V gene has CDR1 MNHEY and CDR2 SVGAGI. The CDR3 loop spans 14 amino acids. DNA of the CDR3: TGTGCCAGCAGTTACTCAGTGGGGGCCACTGAAGCTTTCTTT. It encodes CASSYSVGATEAFF.

This chain joins TRBV6-1 and TRBJ2-3; 10 positions agree with TRBD1. With V trimmed by 3 bases and J by 4 bases, 7 bases remained unmatched. Germline V gene data show CDR1 as MNHNS and CDR2 as SASEGT. This CDR3 spans 16 amino acids. The CDR3 loop is CASSDHPGQGPDTQYF. In nucleotides, the CDR3 is TGTGCCAGCAGTGACCATCCGGGACAGGGGCCAGATACGCAGTATTTT.

The chain recombines TRBV25-1 with TRBJ2-1; D gene unclear. This CDR3 contains 11 residues. CDR1 and CDR2 from the germline V gene are MGHDK and SYGVNS. Trimming stripped 2 bases from V and 10 bases from J, with 6 bases between. CDR3 in DNA: TGTGCCAGCAGTGAAGGGCCAGAGCAGTTCTTC. Translation gives CASSEGPEQFF.

This chain connects TRBV27 to TRBJ1-5; TRBD1 agrees at 7 bases. This CDR3 has 13 amino acids. CDR1 MNHEY and CDR2 SMNVEV come from the germline V gene (reference sequence). Trimming took 5 bases from V and 5 from J; bases not matched to a gene: 3. The CDR3 loop reads CASSNRGHQPQHF. CDR3 bases: TGTGCCAGCAGTAACAGGGGACATCAGCCCCAGCATTTT.

The rearrangement links TRBV28 to TRBJ1-6, with 7 positions matching TRBD1. Germline CDR1 MDHEN, CDR2 SYDVKM. The CDR3 runs 15 residues. J lost 8 bases, V lost 2 bases, and 6 bases had no gene match. The CDR3 nucleotides read TGTGCCAGCAGTTTAAAGGCAGGGGGATATTCACCCCTCCACTTT. Translated: CASSLKAGGYSPLHF.